These 9 T cell receptor beta chains were all obtained from the same sample, sequenced in a study of patients and donors after allogeneic stem cell transplantation. TCRdb used MiXCR to reprocess the RT-PCR reads, holding one entry per CDR3 protein. This table holds over 400,000 distinct CDR3 sequences, approximately 16% found once. Sequencing input: blood, either unsorted or a sorted T cell fraction (not recorded which). The receptors were sampled from a human donor who was either an allogeneic HSCT recipient or a stem cell or donor lymphocyte infusion donor (not recorded which). It is not recorded whose cells these are; they may come from a transplant donor.

V usage is TRBV6-5 and J usage is TRBJ2-7, with 11 positions matching TRBD2. Germline loops: CDR1 MNHEY, CDR2 SVGAGI. V lost 3 bases, J lost 6 bases, and 4 bases stayed unmatched. The CDR3 extends over 14 amino acids. The CDR3 bases are TGTGCCAGCAGTTATACTAGCGGGGGAATCGAGCAGTACTTC. Amino acid sequence: CASSYTSGGIEQYF.

This clonotype came up a few times. This chain links TRBV28 with TRBJ2-7; 7 nucleotides align to TRBD1. CDR1 is MDHEN, CDR2 SYDVKM, per germline. V lost 3 bases and J lost 4; bases outside the gene matches: 15. The CDR3 runs 17 residues. CDR3 nucleotides: TGTGCCAGCAGTTTGTCTGAGGGGGACAGAACCGCGTACGAGCAGTACTTC. Protein: CASSLSEGDRTAYEQYF.

The chain joins TRBV29-1 to TRBJ1-1, with 8 nucleotides matching TRBD1. The V and J ends lost 4 bases and 1 base, in that order; junction bases with no gene match: 2. The CDR3 runs 13 residues. Germline V CDR1 and CDR2: SQVTM, ANQGSEA. Written as DNA, the CDR3 is TGCAGCGTTGTCGACAGGGGGAACACTGAAGCTTTCTTT. It yields the protein CSVVDRGNTEAFF.

In its sample, this clonotype was seen a few times. The chain uses TRBV20-1 and TRBJ1-6; tentatively, D is TRBD1 (6 bases). The CDR3 has 13 residues. Trimming took 4 bases from V and 7 from J, leaving 11 bases between them. Germline lookup yields CDR1 DFQATT and CDR2 SNEGSKA (reference sequence). In DNA, the CDR3 is TGCAGTGCTATCCAGGACAGCAATTCACCCCTCCACTTT. As protein: CSAIQDSNSPLHF.

At least ten counts were recorded for this clonotype. V usage is TRBV29-1 and J usage is TRBJ1-4, with D perhaps TRBD1 (5 bases). The CDR3 totals 12 residues. V was cut by 4 bases and J by 13 bases, with 16 bases left in between. Germline CDR1 is SQVTM and CDR2 is ANQGSEA. The CDR3 spells CSVGDAVVGLFF. As DNA, the CDR3 is TGCAGCGTTGGGGACGCCGTCGTCGGACTGTTTTTT.

The rearrangement joins TRBV29-1 to TRBJ2-1; perhaps TRBD1 as D (6 bases). Germline-derived CDR1 and CDR2 are SQVTM and ANQGSEA. V shed 1 base and J shed 10 bases, with 17 bases lying between them. The CDR3 is 14 residues long. The CDR3 region has the DNA TGCAGCGTTGAAGCCGGGACAAAGGGTCCGGAGCAGTTCTTC. This translates into CSVEAGTKGPEQFF.

This clonotype has at least ten counts. V gene TRBV3-1 combines with J gene TRBJ2-2; D remains ambiguous. The CDR3 is 11 residues long. The V gene's germline CDR1 is LGHDT and CDR2 YNNKEL (reference sequence). V gave up 2 bases and J gave up 6 bases, with 1 base separating them. The CDR3 loop reads CASSQSGELFF. CDR3 nucleotides: TGTGCCAGCAGCCAATCCGGGGAGCTGTTTTTT.

In its sample, this clonotype was seen a few times. The chain combines TRBV5-5 with TRBJ1-6; TRBD1 might be the D (5 bases). CDR1 and CDR2 from the germline V gene are SGHKS and YYEKEE (reference sequence). Trimming cost V 7 bases and J 9 bases, with 20 bases left between them. The CDR3 length is 15 residues. In DNA, the CDR3 is TGTGCCAGCTTTCTACGGGACGCGAAGGGTTCACCCCTCCACTTT. Translating it yields CASFLRDAKGSPLHF. Full variable domain (outside the CDR3, taken from reference TRBV5-5 and TRBJ1-6): DAGVTQSPTHLIKTRGQQVTLRCSPISGHKSVSWYQQVLGQGPQFIFQYYEKEERGRGNFPDRFSARQFPNYSSELNVNALLLGDSALYLCASFLRDAKGSPLHFGNGTRLTVT.

V is TRBV5-1 and J is TRBJ1-5; possibly TRBD1 for D (6 bases). The germline CDR1 and CDR2 sequences are SGHRS and YFSETQ. The CDR3 covers 16 residues. The V end lost 2 bases, the J end lost 0 bases, and 12 bases lay between the germline ends. As DNA, the CDR3 is TGCGCCAGCAGCTTAGCCCAGGGGTATAGCAATCAGCCCCAGCATTTT. It specifies CASSLAQGYSNQPQHF. Full variable domain (missing parts from reference TRBV5-1 and TRBJ1-5): KAGVTQTPRYLIKTRGQQVTLSCSPISGHRSVSWYQQTPGQGLQFLFEYFSETQRNKGNFPGRFSGRQFSNSRSEMNVSTLELGDSALYLCASSLAQGYSNQPQHFGDGTRLSIL.